The next 3 T cell receptor beta chains were all read from a single sample in a study of low-dose radiotherapy and immunotherapy resistance in tumors. It was with a constant-region primer and a V-primer adapter that TCRs were amplified over about 20 PCR cycles. MiXCR, applied by TCRdb to the reads, yields one record per CDR3 protein. Among 50,000 or so distinct CDR3 sequences, around 34% were seen once, and the ten largest hold around 8%. Stated time point: after trial treatment. Treatment meaning: LDRT plus nivolumab, ipilimumab, low-dose cyclophosphamide and aspirin (RACIN trial). Specimen: PBMCs, collected after low-dose radiotherapy plus immunotherapy. The receptor set was obtained from a male donor with rectosigmoid adenocarcinoma.

This clonotype was counted at least ten times. The rearrangement uses TRBV10-1 and TRBJ2-7, with D hard to call. CDR3 length: 14 amino acids. The V end was cut by 0 bases, the J end by 3 bases, with 9 bases between. Germline V gene lookup returns CDR1 WNHNN and CDR2 SYGVQD (reference sequence). The CDR3 is CASSESEKYYEQYF. In nucleotides, the CDR3 is TGCGCCAGCAGTGAGTCTGAAAAGTACTACGAGCAGTACTTC.

This rearrangement joins TRBV2 to TRBJ2-7; D is unresolved. V lost 2 bases and J 5 bases, leaving 13 bases between the germline ends. CDR3 length: 14 amino acids. CDR1 is SNHLY, CDR2 FYNNEI, per germline. The CDR3 DNA follows: TGTGCCAGCAGTGAAATGGTAGGGCTCCACGAGCAGTACTTC. Translation gives CASSEMVGLHEQYF.

This clonotype showed up many times. The rearrangement links TRBV6-2 or TRBV6-3 to TRBJ1-1; TRBD1 matches 7 bases. The CDR3 extends over 15 amino acids. Trimming at V came to 5 bases and at J to 0 bases, leaving 6 bases not matched to a gene. Germline V gives CDR1 MNHEY, CDR2 SVGEGT. CDR3 in DNA: TGTGCCAGCAGTCACAACAGGGGTATGAACACTGAAGCTTTCTTT. Amino acids: CASSHNRGMNTEAFF.